This paragraph reports one TCR beta chain. Antigen specificity is unknown. The data were produced by immunoSEQ multiplex PCR, yet TCRdb's version contains in-frame clones alone and is incomplete. Of fewer than 1.4 million clones in the sample, about 80% were seen once. This specimen belongs to a study of shared clonotypes between healthy human individuals. Turning to the study itself: The donors, a couple of women and a few men, were aged 18 to 49.

The V segment lost 0 bases and the J segment 6 bases; nucleotides outside the gene matches: 6. CDR1 is SQVTM and CDR2 is ANQGSEA in the germline V gene. The CDR3 runs 14 residues. The study, taken as a whole, reports: Blood was the sole source, and tissue repertoires probably differ. Only a few donors were included, so the genetic and exposure-history diversity represented was limited.

Material: memory CD4+ T cells from PBMCs. The subset here: CD45RA-negative fraction. J is TRBJ2-7 and V is TRBV29-1; 9 nucleotides agree with TRBD2. The sequence was obtained from a man between 18 and 29 years old in good health. Some clones in this sample may be carry-over from other donors' samples. The CDR3 coding sequence is TGCAGCGTTGAAGATCAAGGTAGCGGGAGCGAGCAGTACTTC. It specifies CSVEDQGSGSEQYF.